This T cell receptor (beta chain) came from a study of cytomegalovirus exposure and HLA in healthy donors. In nominal health when sampled, donors likely had unrecorded immune exposures nonetheless. The CDR3 totals 14 residues. CDR1 and CDR2 from the germline V gene are SNHLY and FYNNEI. Trimming stripped 7 bases from V and 8 bases from J, with 15 bases between. PCR used 60 Vbeta primers and 13 Jbeta primers. Some clones are missing from TCRdb's copy, which holds only in-frame ones; the method was immunoSEQ multiplex PCR. This sample yields 110,000 or so clones, of which roughly four fifths are seen a single time; roughly 2.6% belongs to the top ten. Whole-study results and caveats: When the data were analyzed later, several of the most significant clusters appeared to be linked to common viral pathogens.

Turning to this clone: Antigen: not known.

V usage is TRBV2 and J usage is TRBJ1-6; D is uncertain. This receptor was identified in a woman aged 18-35 years in good health and CMV-seronegative. What was sequenced was PBMCs. The DNA for the CDR3 is TGTGCCAGCAAGGGAGAAACAGTCTATTCACCCCTCCACTTT. It yields the protein CASKGETVYSPLHF.